This TCR beta chain was captured in a study of T cell responses to AZD1222 COVID-19 vaccine. The assay was immunoSEQ multiplex PCR, and TCRdb's table has in-frame clones only and misses some. The sample carries 90,000 to 120,000 clones, 75% to 95% recorded once. With regard to this clone: What it binds is unknown.

This CDR3 spans 14 amino acids. Germline-derived CDR1 and CDR2 are MNHEY and SMNVEV (reference sequence). V gave up 8 bases and J gave up 7 bases, with 17 bases separating them. Both about-4-week and about-12-week second-dose recipients were combined. Study outcomes and limitations: Spike regions recognized by vaccine-associated CD4 TCRs spanned the protein, led by 160-218 and 743-854. It should be noted that donors were predominantly white British and more often female, and clonal diversity was possibly underestimated.

Sequenced material: peripheral blood, taken 28 days after the second AZD1222 dose. This sequence originates from an adult who received the AZD1222 COVID-19 vaccine. J is TRBJ2-2 and V is TRBV27, with D possibly matching TRBD2 (7 bases). The CDR3 DNA is TGTGCCAGCGCCCCGGCGGGGGCGGTCGGGGAGCTGTTTTTT. Its translation is CASAPAGAVGELFF.